The sample holds one count of the clone carrying this T cell receptor beta chain. This entry comes from a study of blood T cell repertoires in COVID-19. V gave up 0 bases and J gave up 3 bases; unmatched junction bases: 6. The CDR3 loop spans 16 amino acids. Germline V gene sequence: CDR1 SGDLS, CDR2 YYNGEE. Authors' analysis steps: Amplification with reference gene primers provided the estimates of nucleated cell counts. TCRdb keeps only in-frame clones here, not all; method: immunoSEQ multiplex PCR. The V and J calls and clone size come from that table; D and trimming were worked out from the DNA. The top ten hold approximately 0.5% of the sample, which has about 200,000 clones, around 90% seen once.

This chain joins TRBV9 and TRBJ2-3; 8 nucleotides align to TRBD1. The origin of this receptor is a man between 45 and 60 years old with acute or convalescent COVID-19. Material: peripheral blood. CDR3 amino acids: CASSVGSQGATDTQYF. Written as DNA, the CDR3 is TGTGCCAGCAGCGTAGGGAGCCAGGGGGCAACAGATACGCAGTATTTT.